These 10 T cell receptor beta chains originate from one sample sequenced in a study of blood T cell repertoires in COVID-19. TCRdb's table, derived via immunoSEQ multiplex PCR, lists solely in-frame clones and lacks some. Among 350,000 to 400,000 clones listed, roughly 91% were seen once. Source material: PBMCs or T cells enriched from blood (not recorded which). The receptors stem from a woman in her 30s who had recovered from COVID-19.

The gene calls are TRBV5-4 and TRBJ2-1; D is perhaps TRBD1 (6 bases). CDR1 and CDR2 (germline): SGHNT, YYREEE (reference sequence). V gave up 4 bases and J gave up 1 base, with 15 bases separating them. The CDR3 covers 16 residues. The chain's CDR3 is CASSPTDRLSYNEQFF. DNA of the CDR3: TGTGCCAGCAGCCCAACCGACAGGCTGTCCTACAATGAGCAGTTCTTC.

The CDR3 region has the DNA TGTGCCTGCCCCTCTAGCGGGGGAGAAGGAGGCGAGCAGTACTTC. Residues: CACPSSGGEGGEQYF. This rearrangement joins TRBV30 to TRBJ2-7; 10 positions agree with TRBD2. Per the germline V gene, CDR1 is GTSNPN and CDR2 is SVGIG (reference sequence). Trimming removed 6 bases from V and 6 bases from J; junction bases left unmatched: 14. This CDR3 has 15 amino acids.

This clone was seen only a few times. V and J are TRBV7-9 and TRBJ1-1; TRBD1 matches at 7 bases. The CDR3 is 12 residues long. J was trimmed by 4 bases and V by 4 bases; bases with no gene match: 0. CDR1 SEHNR and CDR2 FQNEAQ come from the germline V gene (reference sequence). The CDR3: CASSYRGTEAFF. CDR3 nucleotide sequence: TGTGCCAGCAGCTACAGGGGCACTGAAGCTTTCTTT.

In its sample, this clone was seen once. The gene calls are TRBV5-1 and TRBJ2-5; 8 bases agree with TRBD1. The CDR3 length is 14 residues. V lost 4 bases to trimming and J lost 5 bases; unmatched junction nucleotides: 7. The germline CDR1 and CDR2 sequences are SGHRS and YFSETQ. CDR3 loop: CASSPGQGDETQYF. In nucleotides, the CDR3 is TGCGCCAGCAGCCCCGGACAGGGTGACGAGACCCAGTACTTC. The variable domain in full, completed from reference TRBV5-1 and TRBJ2-5, reads KAGVTQTPRYLIKTRGQQVTLSCSPISGHRSVSWYQQTPGQGLQFLFEYFSETQRNKGNFPGRFSGRQFSNSRSEMNVSTLELGDSALYLCASSPGQGDETQYFGPGTRLLVL.

CDR3 nucleotides: TGTGCCAGCAGCTCCCACAGACAGGGAGGTTCTGAAGCTTTCTTT. It codes for CASSSHRQGGSEAFF. This sequence joins TRBV11-2 and TRBJ1-1; 7 bases agree with TRBD1. The germline V gene encodes CDR1 SGHAT and CDR2 FQNNGV. V lost 4 bases to trimming and J lost 6 bases; unmatched junction nucleotides: 11. This CDR3 comprises 15 residues. Supplemented by reference TRBV11-2 and TRBJ1-1, the full variable domain reads EAGVAQSPRYKIIEKRQSVAFWCNPISGHATLYWYQQILGQGPKLLIQFQNNGVVDDSQLPKDRFSAERLKGVDSTLKIQPAKLEDSAVYLCASSSHRQGGSEAFFGQGTRLTVV.

J is TRBJ1-3 and V is TRBV5-4, with D unclear. The CDR3 extends over 17 amino acids. Germline CDR1 is SGHNT and CDR2 is YYREEE (reference sequence). Trimming took 0 bases from V and 0 from J, leaving 13 bases between them. The CDR3 protein is CASSLGAGGPSGNTIYF. The CDR3 region has the DNA TGTGCCAGCAGCTTGGGAGCGGGAGGCCCCTCTGGAAACACCATATATTTT.

The chain is built from TRBV30 and TRBJ1-5; 7 bases line up with TRBD1. The trim removed 0 bases at V and 0 bases at J, leaving 8 bases unmatched. Germline loops: CDR1 GTSNPN, CDR2 SVGIG (reference sequence). This CDR3 has 17 residues. The CDR3 region is CAWSVRQGTYSNQPQHF. The CDR3 DNA follows: TGTGCCTGGAGTGTGAGACAGGGCACATATAGCAATCAGCCCCAGCATTTT.

At least ten counts were recorded for this clone. The chain couples TRBV20-1 to TRBJ2-1, with a weak D call TRBD1 (5 bases). The CDR3 runs 15 residues. Germline-derived CDR1 and CDR2 are DFQATT and SNEGSKA (reference sequence). Between the trimmed V and J ends, which lost 6 bases and 0 bases, there was a span of 15 bases. The CDR3 nucleotides read TGCAGTGCCAGTCACTCAGGGTCCTCCTACAATGAGCAGTTCTTC. It specifies CSASHSGSSYNEQFF.

V is TRBV19 and J is TRBJ1-2; a weak D match, TRBD1 (5 bases). CDR1 is LNHDA and CDR2 is SQIVND in the germline V gene (reference sequence). V gave up 6 bases and J gave up 8 bases, with 13 bases separating them. The CDR3 covers 12 residues. CDR3 residues: CASRRGSWGYTF. CDR3 nucleotide sequence: TGTGCCAGTAGAAGGGGATCCTGGGGCTACACCTTC. Looking up the rest from reference TRBV19 and TRBJ1-2 gives the full variable domain: DGGITQSPKYLFRKEGQNVTLSCEQNLNHDAMYWYRQDPGQGLRLIYYSQIVNDFQKGDIAEGYSVSREKKESFPLTVTSAQKNPTAFYLCASRRGSWGYTFGSGTRLTVV.

The CDR3 sequence: CASSLTRNTGELFF. The DNA for the CDR3 is TGTGCCAGCTCACTAACGAGGAACACCGGGGAGCTGTTTTTT. V usage is TRBV18 and J usage is TRBJ2-2; D ambiguous. With 4 bases removed from V and 1 base from J, the gap between germline ends came to 7 bases. The CDR3 spans 14 residues. Per germline, CDR1 KGHSH and CDR2 LQKENI.